This T cell receptor beta chain was retrieved from a study of CD8 T cells in Susac syndrome (dated by TCRdb to the late 2010s). About the full investigation: Repertoire sequencing was used to test whether CD8+ T cell activation and differentiation in Susac syndrome was antigen driven. Clonality of the CD8+ T cell repertoire was compared between about a dozen healthy donors, about 14 Susac syndrome patients and about 15 multiple sclerosis patients. The study at large found these results: The study acknowledged that relatively few individuals were included in the TCR sequencing and HLA analysis.

RNA was extracted using the RNeasy kit, and about 0.45 to 1 ug of the RNA was reverse transcribed with random hexamers. The immunoSEQ multiplex PCR assay, covering 54 Vbeta and 13 Jbeta segments, was used to amplify TCR beta CDR3 regions. PCR amplification bias was corrected using a synthetic template baseline for primer optimization and computational correction. In the authors' own workflow: Reads were annotated to V, D and J genes per IMGT and analyzed with immunoSEQ Analyzer, keeping only productive sequences. Clonality was calculated as one minus the Shannon entropy normalized by log2 of the number of productive unique sequences. For each patient and control, public and private clones were evaluated within the 100 most prevalent clones. A clone was defined as Susac-specific if it was absent from the healthy and MS cohorts, from 1052 published viral clones and from other ImmuneACCESS disease sequences. In-frame beta chains were kept once TCRdb had trimmed the public reads at Q25 with fastp and called clones with MiXCR. Rows merge per CDR3 protein into single entries with the most common DNA and genes. The V and J calls shown here were made by TCRdb, not taken from the authors' results. Present in this sample are under 200,000 distinct CDR3 sequences, approximately 96% of which were seen just once. The ten largest clones add up to 0.15% to 0.2% of the sample.

V lost 6 bases and J lost 4 bases, and the count of bases not matched to a germline gene is 11. From its cysteine to its phenylalanine, the CDR3 spans 15 amino acids. Only the CDR3 portion is preserved as DNA: 45 bases, with reading frame beginning at the first base. The germline V gene yields SQVTM for CDR1 and ANQGSEA for CDR2. High-throughput TCR beta sequencing profiled peripheral blood CD8+ and CD4+ T cells from healthy donors, Susac syndrome patients and multiple sclerosis patients. Treatment-naive patients with stable or active relapsing-remitting disease fulfilling revised McDonald criteria were used as multiple sclerosis controls. Bulk CD8+ and CD4+ T cells were purified by magnetic negative isolation, whereas CD8+ TEMRA cells were enriched by FACS. Blood was collected in EDTA tubes and processed within 24 hours, with PBMCs isolated through density gradient centrifugation. PBMCs intended for TCR sequencing were frozen in liquid nitrogen and were later thawed in a 37 degrees C water bath. The sorted or isolated CD4+, CD8+ and CD8+ TEMRA cells reached a purity of at least 90%.

Turning to this clonotype: Its binding antigen is unknown. The input lacks base qualities; no much larger clone sits a single base away.

Sequenced: CD8+ T cells from PBMCs. The TCR was taken from a human donor with multiple sclerosis. In this chain, TRBV29-1 is recombined with TRBJ2-7, with 11 bases matching TRBD2. The CDR3 reads CSVLGTSGKVYEQYF. The bases are TGCAGCGTCCTGGGGACTAGCGGAAAAGTTTACGAGCAGTACTTC.